This T cell receptor beta chain appears in the sequencing data of a study of T cells in Graves' hyperthyroidism and ophthalmopathy. Study-level background: Peripheral blood collection took place at initial diagnosis, before any treatment.

V dropped 2 bases and J dropped 10 bases, with 13 bases sitting between them. The CDR3 runs to 13 residues. The germline V gene encodes CDR1 SGDLS and CDR2 YYNGEE. In its sample, this clonotype was seen many times. Researchers took RNA transcripts and amplified the TCR beta CDR3 regions from them. The HTBI set primed first-round TCR CDR3 RT-PCR. TCRdb re-called the multiplex PCR reads through MiXCR, storing one row per CDR3 protein. This repertoire shows some 720,000 distinct CDR3 sequences, about a sixth found once; its top ten account for over 7.5%. Material for sequencing was blood. This clonotype was sampled from a man younger than 30 with Graves' hyperthyroidism. J is TRBJ2-1 and V is TRBV9, with D possibly TRBD2 on 5 matching bases. The CDR3 sequence is CASSVVEVNEQFF. DNA of the CDR3: TGTGCCAGCAGCGTGGTGGAGGTTAACGAGCAGTTCTTC.